This T cell receptor (beta chain) was sequenced for a study of T-cell reconstitution after alpha-beta-depleted transplantation in children. The junction had 4 bases not matched to a gene; V was cut back by 1 base and J by 4 bases. The length of the CDR3 is 15 residues. Germline CDR1 and CDR2: SEHNR and FQNEAQ (reference sequence). TCRbeta library construction was performed incorporating unique molecular identifiers. TCRdb re-called the PCR reads through MiXCR, storing one row per CDR3 protein. The sample lists 530,000 or so distinct CDR3 sequences, 25% to 30% occurring once. The sample here was PBMCs, taken before TCRalphabeta/CD19-depleted stem cell transplant. The chain is built from TRBV7-9 and TRBJ2-3; 8 bases fit TRBD2. This sequence was found in a boy less than two years old with Wiskott-Aldrich syndrome, due to receive a stem cell transplant. The CDR3 spells CASSLGGGRSDTQYF. The CDR3 region has the DNA TGTGCCAGCAGCTTAGGCGGCGGGAGGTCAGATACGCAGTATTTT.